This entry lists 27 T cell receptor beta chains sequenced from one sample in a study of T cell repertoires in cytomegalovirus infection. TCRdb analysed the reads with MiXCR anew, one entry per CDR3 protein. Among about 530,000 distinct CDR3 sequences listed, approximately 26% were seen once. The specimen was PBMCs. These receptors originate from a human donor in good health (CMV status not recorded). Some clones in this sample may be carry-over from other donors' samples.

A few counts support this clonotype. The CDR3 sequence is CASSDSPTNEKLFF. In DNA, the CDR3 is TGTGCCAGTTCGGACAGCCCAACTAATGAAAAACTGTTTTTT. The chain joins TRBV19 to TRBJ1-4; TRBD1 might be the D (6 bases). The V and J ends lost 8 bases and 0 bases respectively, with 10 bases between them. Germline loops: CDR1 LNHDA, CDR2 SQIVND (reference sequence). The CDR3 spans 14 residues.

In its sample, this clonotype was seen many times. V usage is TRBV7-2 and J usage is TRBJ1-3; unclear D gene. V gave up 0 bases and J gave up 0 bases, with 12 bases separating them. The CDR3 length is 17 residues. CDR1 is SGHTA, CDR2 FQGNSA, per germline. CDR3 nucleotides: TGTGCCAGCAGCTTAGCGGGCGCCCTAGGCTCTGGAAACACCATATATTTT. Its translation is CASSLAGALGSGNTIYF.

This clonotype was seen ten or more times. This chain links TRBV6-5 with TRBJ1-5; D gene ambiguous. There are 13 residues in the CDR3. Germline loops: CDR1 MNHEY, CDR2 SVGAGI. V was pared by 6 bases and J by 3 bases, with 9 bases between. CDR3 amino acids: CASSKSLNQPQHF. CDR3 DNA: TGTGCCAGCAGCAAGAGCCTCAATCAGCCCCAGCATTTT.

There are a few counts of this clonotype. The chain employs TRBV7-9 and TRBJ1-1; the D is unclear. V was pared by 10 bases and J by 2 bases, with 17 bases between. The CDR3 extends over 14 amino acids. The germline CDR1 and CDR2 sequences are SEHNR and FQNEAQ (reference sequence). CDR3 sequence reads: CATLKDGLNTEAFF. The CDR3 nucleotides read TGTGCCACCCTAAAGGACGGTTTAAACACTGAAGCTTTCTTT.

CDR3 in DNA: TGCAGCGTCGGGCGGGGGCAGACCTACAATGAGCAGTTCTTC. This gives the protein CSVGRGQTYNEQFF. V and J are TRBV29-1 and TRBJ2-1; perhaps TRBD2 as D (7 bases). Between the trimmed V and J ends, which lost 6 bases and 2 bases, there was a span of 14 bases. The V gene's germline CDR1 is SQVTM and CDR2 ANQGSEA. This CDR3 is 14 amino acids long.

This clonotype has more than one count but fewer than ten. The V and J genes are TRBV18 and TRBJ1-2; D is possibly TRBD1 (5 bases). Looked up from germline, CDR1 is KGHSH and CDR2 is LQKENI. V lost 3 bases to trimming and J lost 6 bases, with 14 bases between them. This CDR3 is 14 amino acids long. The CDR3 is CASSPNQGLNGYTF. The CDR3 coding sequence is TGTGCCAGCTCACCTAATCAGGGCTTAAATGGCTACACCTTC.

The chain carries TRBV12-3 or TRBV12-4 and TRBJ2-1; 8 bases map to TRBD1. The CDR3 is 15 residues long. The J segment lost 1 base and the V segment lost 5 bases, leaving 4 bases of the junction unmatched. Here the CDR3 reads CASSRQGLSYNEQFF. Here the CDR3 DNA reads TGTGCCAGCAGTCGACAGGGGTTGTCCTACAATGAGCAGTTCTTC.

This clonotype showed up just a few times. This chain uses TRBV24-1 with TRBJ2-5; D ambiguous. Trimming shortened V by 3 bases and J by 1 base, and 11 bases separated the two germline ends. There are 15 residues in the CDR3. CDR1 is KGHDR, CDR2 SFDVKD, per germline. The CDR3 DNA sequence: TGTGCCACCAGTGATCCCTCTGCGCCCCAAGAGACCCAGTACTTC. Translation gives CATSDPSAPQETQYF.

The table lists this clonotype with many counts. This chain joins TRBV7-2 and TRBJ2-2; TRBD1 matches 8 bases. Germline CDR1 is SGHTA and CDR2 is FQGNSA. V lost 4 bases and J lost 6; bases outside the gene matches: 10. CDR3 size: 16 residues. CDR3 region: CASSSWQGAKAGELFF. The DNA of the CDR3 is TGTGCCAGCAGCTCCTGGCAGGGGGCAAAGGCCGGGGAGCTGTTTTTT.

This clonotype showed up just a few times. The chain carries TRBV28 and TRBJ1-2; no reliable D call. From germline, CDR1 is MDHEN and CDR2 SYDVKM. The CDR3 runs 13 residues. Trimming cost V 7 bases and J 10 bases, with 19 bases left between them. The CDR3 is CASTYGISYHYTF. The CDR3 DNA follows: TGTGCCAGCACTTACGGGATAAGCTACCACTACACCTTC.

This clonotype was observed many times. This sequence joins TRBV7-2 and TRBJ2-1; TRBD2 agrees at 9 bases. The CDR3 runs 19 residues. In germline, CDR1 is SGHTA, CDR2 FQGNSA. V was pared by 1 base and J by 5 bases, with 15 bases of the junction left unmatched. The CDR3: CASSLESLGGRAVDNEQFF. CDR3 DNA sequence: TGTGCCAGCAGCTTAGAGTCCCTCGGCGGGAGGGCCGTGGACAATGAGCAGTTCTTC.

The V call is TRBV4-1, the J call TRBJ2-2; weak D call: TRBD1 (5 bases). Trimming removed 3 bases at V and 3 bases at J, with 8 bases between. This CDR3 spans 14 amino acids. Germline lookup yields CDR1 MGHRA and CDR2 YSYEKL. CDR3 sequence (DNA): TGCGCCAGCAGCCACACCAGGGACACCGGGGAGCTGTTTTTT. Protein product: CASSHTRDTGELFF.

The sample holds a few counts of this clonotype. The chain carries TRBV29-1 and TRBJ2-2, with D possibly being TRBD2 (6 bases). Trimming left V 7 bases short and J 5 bases short, with 17 bases between. CDR3 length equals 14 residues. Germline V CDR1 and CDR2: SQVTM, ANQGSEA. Written as DNA, the CDR3 is TGCAGCGCCGCGGGGATTGTACGAACCGGGGAGCTGTTTTTT. This sequence encodes CSAAGIVRTGELFF.

This clonotype occurred a few times. Because the CDR3 is missing its conserved closing phenylalanine or tryptophan, this is likely a read error. The limits of the CDR3 on the DNA are not certain, so only TCRdb's listed CDR3 is given. This chain connects TRBV6-1 to TRBJ1-1; TRBD1, the D gene given by the table, was not confirmed from the DNA. The CDR3 is 13 residues long, ends included. The germline gives CDR1 MNHNS, CDR2 SASEGT. This CDR3 is CASSELVGQGPEI.

The chain combines TRBV6-6 with TRBJ2-2; TRBD2 agrees at 8 bases. The CDR3 extends over 14 amino acids. The junction had 4 bases not matched to a gene; V was cut back by 2 bases and J by 8 bases. Germline V gene sequence: CDR1 MNHNY, CDR2 SVGAGI (reference sequence). CDR3: CASSYAGGGGELFF. The DNA of the CDR3 is TGTGCCAGCAGTTACGCGGGAGGTGGTGGGGAGCTGTTTTTT.

The chain employs TRBV10-3 and TRBJ1-5, with TRBD1 as a possible D gene (5 bases). The germline V gene encodes CDR1 ENHRY and CDR2 SYGVKD. Trimming stripped 6 bases from V and 3 bases from J, with 9 bases between. The CDR3 covers 13 residues. The chain's CDR3 is CAIRSTDNQPQHF. DNA of the CDR3: TGTGCCATCAGATCGACAGACAATCAGCCCCAGCATTTT.

This clonotype was observed a handful of times. This sequence joins TRBV7-2 and TRBJ1-2; D remains unclear. Trimming cost V 1 base and J 0 bases, with 9 bases left between them. The germline CDR1 and CDR2 sequences are SGHTA and FQGNSA. This CDR3 spans 15 amino acids. Here the CDR3 DNA reads TGTGCCAGCAGCTTAGGATCTACAACTAACTATGGCTACACCTTC. Protein sequence: CASSLGSTTNYGYTF.

This clonotype was seen repeatedly, ten times or more. The chain uses TRBV7-6 and TRBJ2-7, with D perhaps matching TRBD1 (5 bases). Germline V gives CDR1 SGHVS, CDR2 FNYEAQ. The CDR3 totals 14 residues. Trimming removed 5 bases at V and 0 bases at J, with 11 bases between. CDR3: CASSGRQLSYEQYF. CDR3 nucleotides: TGTGCCAGCAGCGGCCGACAGCTCTCCTACGAGCAGTACTTC. The full variable domain, with the rest looked up from reference TRBV7-6 and TRBJ2-7, is GAGVSQSPRYKVTKRGQDVALRCDPISGHVSLYWYRQALGQGPEFLTYFNYEAQQDKSGLPNDRFSAERPEGSISTLTIQRTEQRDSAMYRCASSGRQLSYEQYFGPGTRLTVT.

The DNA for the CDR3 is TGTGCCAGCAGCTTTACAGGGGGCGAGCAGTACGTC. Protein: CASSFTGGEQYV. The chain recombines TRBV7-9 with TRBJ2-7; 8 positions match TRBD1. V shed 3 bases and J 6 bases; nucleotides not matched to a gene: 1. The CDR3 loop spans 12 amino acids. Germline V gene sequence: CDR1 SEHNR, CDR2 FQNEAQ (reference sequence).

This chain uses TRBV7-2 with TRBJ1-4, with D unresolved. CDR1 is SGHTA and CDR2 is FQGNSA in the germline V gene. Trimming took off 4 bases at V and 7 bases at J, with 19 bases between the two ends. The CDR3 loop spans 16 amino acids. CDR3 sequence reads: CASSSDYTRWGEKLFF. The CDR3 DNA is TGTGCCAGCAGCTCAGATTACACCCGATGGGGTGAAAAACTGTTTTTT.

This rearrangement joins TRBV28 to TRBJ2-2; D may be TRBD1 or TRBD2 (5 bases each). Germline V CDR1 and CDR2: MDHEN, SYDVKM. This CDR3 region has 15 residues. Between the trimmed V and J ends, which lost 3 bases and 3 bases, there was a span of 11 bases. The CDR3 spells CASSLGEWDTGELFF. CDR3 nucleotides: TGTGCCAGCAGTTTGGGGGAGTGGGACACCGGGGAGCTGTTTTTT.

This clonotype was counted at least ten times. This rearrangement joins TRBV19 to TRBJ1-1; possibly TRBD1 for D (6 bases). This CDR3 spans 17 amino acids. Germline-derived CDR1 and CDR2 are LNHDA and SQIVND (reference sequence). Trimming shortened V by 5 bases and J by 4 bases, and 23 bases separated the two germline ends. The CDR3 reads CASSSGQLSILGTEAFF. CDR3 nucleotide sequence: TGTGCCAGTAGTTCTGGACAGCTATCAATTCTGGGCACTGAAGCTTTCTTT.

The J gene is TRBJ1-1, the V gene TRBV15; perhaps TRBD1 as D (5 bases). V was pared by 0 bases and J by 5 bases, with 13 bases between. The length of the CDR3 is 15 residues. CDR1 is LNHNV and CDR2 is YYDKDF in the germline V gene (reference sequence). The CDR3 DNA reads TGTGCCACCAGCAGAGACTTGTTGCGGGGGACTGAAGCTTTCTTT. It translates to CATSRDLLRGTEAFF.

This sequence joins TRBV7-9 and TRBJ2-3; 13 nucleotides agree with TRBD2. The V and J ends lost 5 bases and 0 bases, in that order; junction bases with no gene match: 8. Germline-derived CDR1 and CDR2 are SEHNR and FQNEAQ (reference sequence). The CDR3 contains 18 residues. The CDR3 DNA reads TGTGCCAGCAGCCCGCGGACTAGCGGGAGTTGGAGCACAGATACGCAGTATTTT. Protein: CASSPRTSGSWSTDTQYF.

The rearrangement joins TRBV4-1 to TRBJ2-7, with TRBD2 identical over 14 bases. CDR3 length: 14 amino acids. Per germline, CDR1 MGHRA and CDR2 YSYEKL. The V gene end was trimmed by 5 bases and the J gene end by 3 bases; junction bases not matched to a gene: 0. The CDR3 protein is CASSGTSGSYEQYF. The CDR3 coding sequence is TGCGCCAGCAGCGGGACTAGCGGGAGCTACGAGCAGTACTTC.

This chain links TRBV29-1 with TRBJ1-2, with D perhaps TRBD1 (5 bases). Germline CDR1 is SQVTM and CDR2 is ANQGSEA. The CDR3 is 14 residues long. The V end lost 1 base, the J end lost 4 bases, and 13 bases lay between the germline ends. The CDR3 region is CSVEGGGDVYGYTF. In DNA, the CDR3 is TGCAGCGTTGAAGGTGGGGGGGATGTCTATGGCTACACCTTC.

The rearrangement links TRBV4-3 to TRBJ1-2; TRBD1 aligns across 7 bases. Unmatched junction bases numbered 14, after V lost 5 bases and J lost 8 bases. The germline gives CDR1 LGHNA, CDR2 YSLEER. This CDR3 comprises 15 residues. As DNA, the CDR3 is TGCGCCAGCAGCTTATCCAGGGGGGCGGGGGTGGGCTACACCTTC. Its protein product is CASSLSRGAGVGYTF.